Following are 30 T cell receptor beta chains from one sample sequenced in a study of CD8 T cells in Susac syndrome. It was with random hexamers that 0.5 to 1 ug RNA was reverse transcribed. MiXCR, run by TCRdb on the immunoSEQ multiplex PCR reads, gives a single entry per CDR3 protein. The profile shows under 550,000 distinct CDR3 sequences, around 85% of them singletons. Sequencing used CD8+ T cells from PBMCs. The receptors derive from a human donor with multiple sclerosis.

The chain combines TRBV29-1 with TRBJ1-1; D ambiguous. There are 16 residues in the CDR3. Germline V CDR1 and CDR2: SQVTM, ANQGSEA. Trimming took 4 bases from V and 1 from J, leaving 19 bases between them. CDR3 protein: CSVVTISGPPNTEAFF. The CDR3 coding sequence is TGCAGCGTTGTGACGATTAGCGGCCCCCCGAACACTGAAGCTTTCTTT.

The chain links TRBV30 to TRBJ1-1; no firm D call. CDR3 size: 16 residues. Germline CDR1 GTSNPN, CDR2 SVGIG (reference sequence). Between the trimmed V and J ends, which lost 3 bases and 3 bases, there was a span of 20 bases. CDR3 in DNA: TGTGCCTGGAGCCCTGAAAGTCTGGGCTGGTACACTGAAGCTTTCTTT. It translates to CAWSPESLGWYTEAFF.

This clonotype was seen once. DNA for the CDR3: TGCAGTGCTCCAGGTCTTTATGGCTACACCTTC. Its protein is CSAPGLYGYTF. The chain joins TRBV20-1 to TRBJ1-2; no reliable D call. The CDR3 sequence is 11 residues long. Trimming cost V 5 bases and J 5 bases, with 9 bases left between them. CDR1 is DFQATT and CDR2 is SNEGSKA in the germline V gene (reference sequence).

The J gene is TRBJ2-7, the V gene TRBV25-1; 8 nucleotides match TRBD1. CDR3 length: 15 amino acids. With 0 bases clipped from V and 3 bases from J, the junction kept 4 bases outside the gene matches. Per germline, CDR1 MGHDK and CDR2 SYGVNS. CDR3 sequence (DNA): TGTGCCAGCAGTGAATATTTCGACAGGGGCTACGAGCAGTACTTC. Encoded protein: CASSEYFDRGYEQYF.

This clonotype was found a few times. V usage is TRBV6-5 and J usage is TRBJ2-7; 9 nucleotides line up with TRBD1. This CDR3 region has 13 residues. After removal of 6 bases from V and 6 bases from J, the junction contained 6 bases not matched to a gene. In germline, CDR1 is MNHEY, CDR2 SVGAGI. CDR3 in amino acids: CASSLGQGIEQYF. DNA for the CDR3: TGTGCCAGCAGCCTCGGACAGGGGATCGAGCAGTACTTC.

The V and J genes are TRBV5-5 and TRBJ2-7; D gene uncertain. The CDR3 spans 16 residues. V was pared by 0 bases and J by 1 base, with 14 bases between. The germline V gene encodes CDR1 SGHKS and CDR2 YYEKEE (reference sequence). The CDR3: CASSLVADVPSYEQYF. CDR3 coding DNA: TGTGCCAGCAGCTTGGTTGCGGACGTACCTTCCTACGAGCAGTACTTC.

CDR3: CATSRDLGDIEAFF. The CDR3 DNA sequence: TGTGCCACCAGCAGAGATTTAGGGGACATTGAAGCTTTCTTT. The chain recombines TRBV15 with TRBJ1-1; TRBD1 might be the D (6 bases). The CDR3 runs 14 residues. CDR1 is LNHNV, CDR2 YYDKDF, per germline (reference sequence). V shed 0 bases and J shed 7 bases, with 12 bases lying between them.

The CDR3 nucleotides are TGCGCCAGCAGCTTGATACCGACAGGGCCCCCCGAGACCCAGTACTTC. As protein: CASSLIPTGPPETQYF. The chain joins TRBV5-1 to TRBJ2-5; 7 nucleotides align to TRBD1. Germline V CDR1 and CDR2: SGHRS, YFSETQ. The CDR3 has 16 residues. V lost 1 base to trimming and J lost 5 bases; unmatched junction nucleotides: 11. The entire variable domain, with the rest obtained from reference TRBV5-1 and TRBJ2-5, is as follows: KAGVTQTPRYLIKTRGQQVTLSCSPISGHRSVSWYQQTPGQGLQFLFEYFSETQRNKGNFPGRFSGRQFSNSRSEMNVSTLELGDSALYLCASSLIPTGPPETQYFGPGTRLLVL.

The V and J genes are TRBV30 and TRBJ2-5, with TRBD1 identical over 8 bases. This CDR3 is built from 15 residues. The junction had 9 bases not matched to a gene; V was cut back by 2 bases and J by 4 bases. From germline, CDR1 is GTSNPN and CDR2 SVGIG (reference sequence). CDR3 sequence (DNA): TGTGCCTGGAGTCTGTCAGGGGGCGGTAGAGAGACCCAGTACTTC. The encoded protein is CAWSLSGGGRETQYF. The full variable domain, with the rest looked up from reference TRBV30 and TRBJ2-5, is SQTIHQWPATLVQPVGSPLSLECTVEGTSNPNLYWYRQAAGRGLQLLFYSVGIGQISSEVPQNLSASRPQDRQFILSSKKLLLSDSGFYLCAWSLSGGGRETQYFGPGTRLLVL.

CDR3 in amino acids: CASSVTGNNYGYTF. In DNA form, the CDR3 reads TGTGCCAGTAGTGTGACAGGGAATAACTATGGCTACACCTTC. This rearrangement joins TRBV19 to TRBJ1-2; 7 bases match TRBD1. This CDR3 has 14 amino acids. From germline, CDR1 is LNHDA and CDR2 SQIVND (reference sequence). Losses at the gene ends were 5 bases for V and 1 base for J; bases not matched to a gene: 4.

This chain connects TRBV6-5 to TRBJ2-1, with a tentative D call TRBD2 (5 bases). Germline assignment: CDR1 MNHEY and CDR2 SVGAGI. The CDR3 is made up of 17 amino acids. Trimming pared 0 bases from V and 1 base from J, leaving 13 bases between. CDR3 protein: CASSYSSLRASYNEQFF. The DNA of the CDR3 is TGTGCCAGCAGTTACTCGTCCTTGCGGGCGTCCTACAATGAGCAGTTCTTC.

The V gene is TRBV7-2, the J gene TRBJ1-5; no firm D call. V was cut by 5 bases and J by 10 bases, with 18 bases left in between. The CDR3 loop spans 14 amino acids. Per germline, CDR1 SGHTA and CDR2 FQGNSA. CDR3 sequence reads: CASSPGSVMYPQHF. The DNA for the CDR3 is TGTGCCAGCAGCCCGGGATCCGTCATGTATCCCCAGCATTTT.

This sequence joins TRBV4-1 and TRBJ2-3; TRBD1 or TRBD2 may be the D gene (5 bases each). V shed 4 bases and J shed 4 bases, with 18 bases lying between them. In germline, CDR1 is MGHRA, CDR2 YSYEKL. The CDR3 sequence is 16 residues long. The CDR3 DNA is TGCGCCAGCAGCCTCCTCCTGCCCGGGGACGCAGATACGCAGTATTTT. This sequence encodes CASSLLLPGDADTQYF.

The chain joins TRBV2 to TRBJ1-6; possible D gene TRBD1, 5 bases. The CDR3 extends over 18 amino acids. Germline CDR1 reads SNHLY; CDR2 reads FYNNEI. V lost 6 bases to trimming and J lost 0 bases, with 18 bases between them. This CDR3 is CASRGDPALSSYNSPLHF. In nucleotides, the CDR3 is TGTGCCAGCAGGGGGGACCCCGCTTTAAGCTCCTATAATTCACCCCTCCACTTT.

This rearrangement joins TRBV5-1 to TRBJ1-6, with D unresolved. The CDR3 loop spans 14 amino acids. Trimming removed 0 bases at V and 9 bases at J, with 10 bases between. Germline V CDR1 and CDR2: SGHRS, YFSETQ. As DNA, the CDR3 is TGCGCCAGCAGCTTGGCACCTTTACTTTCACCCCTCCACTTT. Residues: CASSLAPLLSPLHF.

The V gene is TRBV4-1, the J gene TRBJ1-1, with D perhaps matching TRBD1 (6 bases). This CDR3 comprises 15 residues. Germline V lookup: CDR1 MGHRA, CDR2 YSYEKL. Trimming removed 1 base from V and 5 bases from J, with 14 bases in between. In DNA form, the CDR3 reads TGCGCCAGCAGCCAAGGGGCCTCAGGGGCGACTGAAGCTTTCTTT. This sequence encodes CASSQGASGATEAFF.

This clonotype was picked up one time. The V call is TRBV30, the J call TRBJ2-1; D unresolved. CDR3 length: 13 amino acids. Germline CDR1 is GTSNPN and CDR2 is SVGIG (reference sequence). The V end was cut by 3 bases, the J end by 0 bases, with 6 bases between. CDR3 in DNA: TGTGCCTGGAGAAGGTTCTCCTACAATGAGCAGTTCTTC. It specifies CAWRRFSYNEQFF.

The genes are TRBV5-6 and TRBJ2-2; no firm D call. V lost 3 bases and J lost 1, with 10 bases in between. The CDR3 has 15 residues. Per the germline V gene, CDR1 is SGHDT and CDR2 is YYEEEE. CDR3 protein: CASSWVGLNTGELFF. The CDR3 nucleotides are TGTGCCAGCAGCTGGGTAGGATTGAACACCGGGGAGCTGTTTTTT.

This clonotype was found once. CDR3 amino acids: CASSSGTDQETQYF. CDR3 DNA: TGTGCCAGCAGTTCAGGGACGGACCAAGAGACCCAGTACTTC. The J gene is TRBJ2-5, the V gene TRBV12-3 or TRBV12-4; D is tentatively TRBD1 or TRBD2 (5 bases each). This CDR3 region has 14 residues. V shed 4 bases and J shed 0 bases, with 9 bases lying between them.

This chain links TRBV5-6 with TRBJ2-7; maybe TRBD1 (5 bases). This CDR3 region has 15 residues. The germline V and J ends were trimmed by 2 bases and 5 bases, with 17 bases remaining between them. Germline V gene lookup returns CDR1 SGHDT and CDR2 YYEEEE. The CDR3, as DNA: TGTGCCAGCAGCTTTATAACCCACCCGACAGACGAGCAGTACTTC. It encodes CASSFITHPTDEQYF.

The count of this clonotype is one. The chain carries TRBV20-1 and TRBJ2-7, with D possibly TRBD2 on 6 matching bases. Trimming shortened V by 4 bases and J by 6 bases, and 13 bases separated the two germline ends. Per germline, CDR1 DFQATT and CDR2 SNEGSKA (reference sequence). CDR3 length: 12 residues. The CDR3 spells CSAIQPGVEQYF. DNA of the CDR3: TGCAGTGCTATACAACCGGGGGTCGAGCAGTACTTC.

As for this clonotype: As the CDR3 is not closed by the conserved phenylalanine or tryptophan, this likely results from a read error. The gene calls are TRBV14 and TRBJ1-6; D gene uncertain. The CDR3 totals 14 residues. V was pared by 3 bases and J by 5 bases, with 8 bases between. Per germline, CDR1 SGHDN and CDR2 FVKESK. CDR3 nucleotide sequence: TGTGCCAGCAGCCATCGATTGGATAATTCACCCCTCCACCTT. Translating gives CASSHRLDNSPLHL.

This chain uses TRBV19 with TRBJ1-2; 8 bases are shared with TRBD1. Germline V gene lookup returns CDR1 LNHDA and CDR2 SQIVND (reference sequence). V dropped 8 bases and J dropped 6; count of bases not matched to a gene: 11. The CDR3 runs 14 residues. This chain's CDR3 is CASYGTGAVDGYTF. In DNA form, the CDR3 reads TGTGCCAGTTACGGGACAGGAGCGGTCGATGGCTACACCTTC.

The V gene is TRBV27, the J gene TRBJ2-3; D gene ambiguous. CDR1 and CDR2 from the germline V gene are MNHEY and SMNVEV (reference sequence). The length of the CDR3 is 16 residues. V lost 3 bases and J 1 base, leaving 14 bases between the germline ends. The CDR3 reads CASSFIRPLGTDTQYF. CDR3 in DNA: TGTGCCAGCAGTTTCATACGGCCGCTAGGCACAGATACGCAGTATTTT.

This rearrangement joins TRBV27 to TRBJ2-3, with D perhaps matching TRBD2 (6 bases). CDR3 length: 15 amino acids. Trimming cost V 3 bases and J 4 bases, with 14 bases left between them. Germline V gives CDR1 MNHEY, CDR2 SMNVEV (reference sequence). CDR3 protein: CASSFDSGISDTQYF. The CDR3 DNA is TGTGCCAGCAGTTTTGATAGCGGAATATCAGATACGCAGTATTTT.

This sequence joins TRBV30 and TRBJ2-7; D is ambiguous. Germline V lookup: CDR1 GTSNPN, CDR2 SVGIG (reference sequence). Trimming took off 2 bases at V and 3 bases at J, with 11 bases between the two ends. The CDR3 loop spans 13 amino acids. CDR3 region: CAWSPAQNYEQYF. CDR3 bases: TGTGCCTGGAGTCCTGCACAGAACTACGAGCAGTACTTC.

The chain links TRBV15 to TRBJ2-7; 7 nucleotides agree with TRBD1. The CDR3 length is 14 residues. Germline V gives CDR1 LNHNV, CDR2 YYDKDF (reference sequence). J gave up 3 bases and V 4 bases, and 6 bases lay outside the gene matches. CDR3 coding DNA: TGTGCCACCAGCACAATCCGGGACAGCTACGAGCAGTACTTC. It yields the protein CATSTIRDSYEQYF.

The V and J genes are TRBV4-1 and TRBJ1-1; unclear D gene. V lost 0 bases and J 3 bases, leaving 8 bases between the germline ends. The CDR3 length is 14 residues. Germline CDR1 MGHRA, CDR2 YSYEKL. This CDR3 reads CASSQEAGYTEAFF. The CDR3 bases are TGCGCCAGCAGCCAAGAAGCGGGGTACACTGAAGCTTTCTTT.

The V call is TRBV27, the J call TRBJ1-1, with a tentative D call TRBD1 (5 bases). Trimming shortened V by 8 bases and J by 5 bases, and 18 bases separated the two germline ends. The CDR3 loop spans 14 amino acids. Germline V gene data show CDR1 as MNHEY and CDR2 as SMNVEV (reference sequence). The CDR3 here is CASGYGTEGTEAFF. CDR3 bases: TGTGCCAGCGGCTACGGGACGGAGGGTACTGAAGCTTTCTTT.

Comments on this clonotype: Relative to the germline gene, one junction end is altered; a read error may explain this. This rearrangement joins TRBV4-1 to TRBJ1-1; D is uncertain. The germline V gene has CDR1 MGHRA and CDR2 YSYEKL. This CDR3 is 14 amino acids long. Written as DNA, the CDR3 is TGCGTCAGCAGCCAAATGGAGGCGAACACTGAAGCTTTCTTT. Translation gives CVSSQMEANTEAFF.